This TCR beta chain was documented in a study of blood T cell repertoires in COVID-19. As for the study in general: Acute and convalescent COVID-19 specimens originated in the United States, Italy and Spain. Nucleic acid was either cDNA or gDNA, and it came from T cells, B-cell-depleted T cells, or PBMCs.

Original methodology: Amplification from reference gene primers served as the basis for estimated nucleated cell counts. Using immunoSEQ multiplex PCR, the repertoire was profiled, and TCRdb retains in-frame clones only, with some absent. That table is the source of V, J and clone size, and D and trimming were worked out from the DNA. The table includes about 250,000 clones, 86% detected once. CDR1 and CDR2 from the germline V gene are LGHNA and YSLEER. The CDR3 totals 15 residues. V lost 0 bases to trimming and J lost 0 bases, with 6 bases between them. The rearrangement links TRBV4-3 to TRBJ2-1, with D hard to call. The receptor was isolated from a woman aged 25 to 39 with active or convalescent COVID-19. Sequencing was done on a sample of peripheral blood. The DNA of the CDR3 is TGCGCCAGCAGCCAAGAGTCTAGCTCCTACAATGAGCAGTTCTTC. Translated: CASSQESSSYNEQFF.